The clone carrying this TCR beta chain was observed many times. Its antigen is not known. This entry is derived from a study of blood T cells in healthy people across ages. The use of a sample-barcoded 5' primer and a J-beta primer mix characterized a second PCR of roughly 7 to 11 cycles. MiXCR, run by TCRdb on the 5' RACE reads, gives a single entry per CDR3 protein. This repertoire shows more than 800,000 distinct CDR3 sequences, less than 35% found once; its top ten account for 15% to 20%. Whole-study findings and limits: Strong correlation was found linking TCR beta diversity to naive T cell percentage.

Each individual donor underwent a draw of approximately 9.6 milliliters of peripheral blood. Every sample had a minimum of 6.5 million PBMCs isolated. Sequenced: blood. This TCR derives from a woman of 80 years or more in good health.

DNA for the CDR3: TGTGCCAGCAGTGTGAACAGGGAGAATGAGCAGTTCTTC. This codes for CASSVNRENEQFF. The chain carries TRBV2 and TRBJ2-1, with D perhaps TRBD1 (6 bases). CDR1 SNHLY and CDR2 FYNNEI come from the germline V gene. Trimming shortened V by 4 bases and J by 7 bases, and 11 bases separated the two germline ends. The CDR3 sequence is 13 residues long.